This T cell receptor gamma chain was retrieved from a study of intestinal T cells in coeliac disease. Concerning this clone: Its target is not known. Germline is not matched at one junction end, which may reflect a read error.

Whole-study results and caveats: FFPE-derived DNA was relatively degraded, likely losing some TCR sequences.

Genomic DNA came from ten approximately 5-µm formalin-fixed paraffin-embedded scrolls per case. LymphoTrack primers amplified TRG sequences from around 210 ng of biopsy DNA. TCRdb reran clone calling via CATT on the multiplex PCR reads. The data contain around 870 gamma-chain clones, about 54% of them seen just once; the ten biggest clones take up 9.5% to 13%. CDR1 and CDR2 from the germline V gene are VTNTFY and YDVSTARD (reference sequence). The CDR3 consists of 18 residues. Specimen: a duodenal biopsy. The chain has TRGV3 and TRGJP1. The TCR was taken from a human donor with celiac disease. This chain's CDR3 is CATWGRPDIYTTGWFKIF. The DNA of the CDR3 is TGTGCCACCTGGGGCAGGCCCGACATTTATACCACTGGTTGGTTCAAGATATTT.